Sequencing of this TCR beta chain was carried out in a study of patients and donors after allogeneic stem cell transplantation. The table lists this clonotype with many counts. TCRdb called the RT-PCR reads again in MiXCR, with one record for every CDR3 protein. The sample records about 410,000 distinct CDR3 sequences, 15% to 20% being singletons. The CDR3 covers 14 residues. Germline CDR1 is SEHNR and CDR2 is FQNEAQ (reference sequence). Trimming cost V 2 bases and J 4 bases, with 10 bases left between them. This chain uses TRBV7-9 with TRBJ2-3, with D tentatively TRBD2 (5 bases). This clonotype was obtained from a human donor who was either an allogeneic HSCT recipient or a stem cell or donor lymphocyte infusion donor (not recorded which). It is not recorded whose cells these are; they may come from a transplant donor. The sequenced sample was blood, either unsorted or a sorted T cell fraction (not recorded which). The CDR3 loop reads CASSLTGIADTQYF. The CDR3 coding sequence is TGTGCCAGCAGCTTAACCGGGATTGCAGATACGCAGTATTTT.